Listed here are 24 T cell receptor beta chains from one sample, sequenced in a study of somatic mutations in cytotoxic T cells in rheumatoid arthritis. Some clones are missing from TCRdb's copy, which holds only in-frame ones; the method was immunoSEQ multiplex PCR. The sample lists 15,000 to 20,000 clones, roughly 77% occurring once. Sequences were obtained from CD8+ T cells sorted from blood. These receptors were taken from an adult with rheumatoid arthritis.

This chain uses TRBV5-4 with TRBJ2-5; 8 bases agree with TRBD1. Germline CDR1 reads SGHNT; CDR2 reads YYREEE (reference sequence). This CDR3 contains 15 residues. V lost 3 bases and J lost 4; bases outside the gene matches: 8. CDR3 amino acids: CASSSSQGVTETQYF. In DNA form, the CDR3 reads TGTGCCAGCAGCTCCTCACAGGGGGTGACAGAGACCCAGTACTTC.

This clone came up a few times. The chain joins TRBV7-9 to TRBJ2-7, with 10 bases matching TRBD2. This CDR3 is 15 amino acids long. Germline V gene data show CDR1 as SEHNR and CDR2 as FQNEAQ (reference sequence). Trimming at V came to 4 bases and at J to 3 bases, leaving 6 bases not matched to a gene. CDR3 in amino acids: CASSSGLAPFYEQYF. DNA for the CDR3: TGTGCCAGCAGCTCGGGACTAGCGCCATTCTACGAGCAGTACTTC.

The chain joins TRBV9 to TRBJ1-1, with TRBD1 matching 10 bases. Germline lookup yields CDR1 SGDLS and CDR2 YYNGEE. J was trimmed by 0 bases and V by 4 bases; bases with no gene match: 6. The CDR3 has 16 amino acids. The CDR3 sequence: CASSPKGQGMNTEAFF. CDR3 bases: TGTGCCAGCAGCCCCAAGGGACAGGGGATGAACACTGAAGCTTTCTTT.

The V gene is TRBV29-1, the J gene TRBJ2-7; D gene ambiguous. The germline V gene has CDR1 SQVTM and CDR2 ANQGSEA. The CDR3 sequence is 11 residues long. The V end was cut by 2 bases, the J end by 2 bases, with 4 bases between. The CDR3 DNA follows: TGCAGCGTTGAACGAGCCTACGAGCAGTACTTC. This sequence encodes CSVERAYEQYF.

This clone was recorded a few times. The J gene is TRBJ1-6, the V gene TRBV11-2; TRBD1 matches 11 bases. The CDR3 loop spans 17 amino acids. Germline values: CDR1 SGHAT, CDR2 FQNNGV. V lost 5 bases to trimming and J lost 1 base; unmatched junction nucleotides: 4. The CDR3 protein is CASSHWDRGSYNSPLHF. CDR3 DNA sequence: TGTGCCAGCAGCCATTGGGACAGGGGGTCCTATAATTCACCCCTCCACTTT.

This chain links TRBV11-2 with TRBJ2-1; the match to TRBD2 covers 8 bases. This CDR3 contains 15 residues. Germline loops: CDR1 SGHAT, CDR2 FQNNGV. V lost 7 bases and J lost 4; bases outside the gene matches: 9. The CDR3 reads CASILSGRGYNEQFF. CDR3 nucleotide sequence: TGTGCCAGCATCCTAAGCGGGAGAGGGTACAATGAGCAGTTCTTC.

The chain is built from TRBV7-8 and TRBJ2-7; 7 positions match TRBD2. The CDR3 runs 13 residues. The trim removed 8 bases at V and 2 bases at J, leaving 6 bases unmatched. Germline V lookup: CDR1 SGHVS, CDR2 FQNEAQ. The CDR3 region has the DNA TGTGCCAGCTTCGCGGGGGAAGCCTACGAGCAGTACTTC. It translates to CASFAGEAYEQYF. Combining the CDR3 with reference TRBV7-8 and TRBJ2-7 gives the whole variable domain GAGVSQSPRYKVAKRGQDVALRCDPISGHVSLFWYQQALGQGPEFLTYFQNEAQLDKSGLPSDRFFAERPEGSVSTLKIQRTQQEDSAVYLCASFAGEAYEQYFGPGTRLTVT.

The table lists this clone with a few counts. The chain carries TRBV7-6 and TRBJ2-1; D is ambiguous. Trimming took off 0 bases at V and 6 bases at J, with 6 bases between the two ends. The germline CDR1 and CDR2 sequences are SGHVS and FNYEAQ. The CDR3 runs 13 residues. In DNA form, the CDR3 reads TGTGCCAGCAGCTTAGCGAGCTTCAATGAGCAGTTCTTC. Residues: CASSLASFNEQFF.

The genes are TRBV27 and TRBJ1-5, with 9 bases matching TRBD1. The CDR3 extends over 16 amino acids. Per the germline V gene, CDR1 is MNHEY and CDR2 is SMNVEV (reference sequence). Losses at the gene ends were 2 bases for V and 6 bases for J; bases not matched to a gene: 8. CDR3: CASSLMGTGYGQPQHF. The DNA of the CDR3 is TGTGCCAGCAGTTTAATGGGGACAGGGTATGGTCAGCCCCAGCATTTT.

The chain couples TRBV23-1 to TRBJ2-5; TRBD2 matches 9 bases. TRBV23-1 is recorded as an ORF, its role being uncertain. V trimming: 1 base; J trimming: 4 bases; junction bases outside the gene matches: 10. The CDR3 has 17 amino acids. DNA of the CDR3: TGCGCCAGCAGTCAATTTAGCGGCGGGGGGGCGGTAGAGACCCAGTACTTC. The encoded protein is CASSQFSGGGAVETQYF.

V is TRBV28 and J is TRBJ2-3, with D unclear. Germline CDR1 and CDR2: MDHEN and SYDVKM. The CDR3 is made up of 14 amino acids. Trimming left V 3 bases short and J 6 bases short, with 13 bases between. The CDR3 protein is CASSFIANLDTQYF. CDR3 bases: TGTGCCAGCAGTTTTATAGCTAATTTGGATACGCAGTATTTT.

The DNA of the CDR3 is TGTGCCACCAGCGGACGACTAACTGATGAAGCTTTCTTT. Protein: CATSGRLTDEAFF. This chain uses TRBV15 with TRBJ1-1, with no clear D. The CDR3 has 13 residues. Trimming cost V 5 bases and J 7 bases, with 14 bases left between them. Germline V lookup: CDR1 LNHNV, CDR2 YYDKDF (reference sequence).

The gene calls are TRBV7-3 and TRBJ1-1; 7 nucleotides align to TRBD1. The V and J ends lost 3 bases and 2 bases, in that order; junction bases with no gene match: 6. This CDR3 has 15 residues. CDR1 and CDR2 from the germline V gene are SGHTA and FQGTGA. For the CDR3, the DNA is TGTGCCAGCAGCTTGTTAACAGGGGTAAACACTGAAGCTTTCTTT. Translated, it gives CASSLLTGVNTEAFF. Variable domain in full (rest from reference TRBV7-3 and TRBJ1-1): GAGVSQTPSNKVTEKGKYVELRCDPISGHTALYWYRQSLGQGPEFLIYFQGTGAADDSGLPNDRFFAVRPEGSVSTLKIQRTERGDSAVYLCASSLLTGVNTEAFFGQGTRLTVV.

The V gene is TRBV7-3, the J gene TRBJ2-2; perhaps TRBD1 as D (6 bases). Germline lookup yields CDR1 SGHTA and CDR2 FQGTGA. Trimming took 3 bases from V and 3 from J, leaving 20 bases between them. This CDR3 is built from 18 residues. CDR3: CASSFPQGAGVHTGELFF. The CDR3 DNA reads TGTGCCAGCAGCTTTCCTCAAGGGGCAGGGGTGCACACCGGGGAGCTGTTTTTT.

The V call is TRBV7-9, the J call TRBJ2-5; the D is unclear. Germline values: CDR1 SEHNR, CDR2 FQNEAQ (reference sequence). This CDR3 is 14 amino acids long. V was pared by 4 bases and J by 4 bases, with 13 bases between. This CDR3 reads CASSSRMSVETQYF. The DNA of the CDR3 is TGTGCCAGCAGCTCCCGGATGAGTGTAGAGACCCAGTACTTC. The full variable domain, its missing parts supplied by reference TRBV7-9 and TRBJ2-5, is DTGVSQNPRHKITKRGQNVTFRCDPISEHNRLYWYRQTLGQGPEFLTYFQNEAQLEKSRLLSDRFSAERPKGSFSTLEIQRTEQGDSAMYLCASSSRMSVETQYFGPGTRLLVL.

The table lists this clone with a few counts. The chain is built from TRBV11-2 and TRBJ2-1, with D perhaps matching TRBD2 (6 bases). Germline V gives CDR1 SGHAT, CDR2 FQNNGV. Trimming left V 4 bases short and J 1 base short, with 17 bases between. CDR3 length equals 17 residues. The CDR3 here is CASSSSPGSWSYNEQFF. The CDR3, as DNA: TGTGCCAGCAGCTCTAGCCCCGGGAGCTGGTCCTACAATGAGCAGTTCTTC.

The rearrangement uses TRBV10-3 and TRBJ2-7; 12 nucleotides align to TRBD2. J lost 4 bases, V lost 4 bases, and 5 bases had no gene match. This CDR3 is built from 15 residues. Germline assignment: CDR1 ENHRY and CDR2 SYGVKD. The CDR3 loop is CAISGTGTSGYEQYF. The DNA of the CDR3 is TGTGCCATCAGTGGCACCGGGACTAGCGGGTACGAGCAGTACTTC.

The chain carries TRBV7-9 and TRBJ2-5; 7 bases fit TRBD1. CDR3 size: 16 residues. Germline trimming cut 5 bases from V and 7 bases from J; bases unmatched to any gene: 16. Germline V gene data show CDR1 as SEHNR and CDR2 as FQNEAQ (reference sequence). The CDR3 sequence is CASSHAPTGLLVTQYF. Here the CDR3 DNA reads TGTGCCAGCAGCCACGCGCCGACAGGGCTGTTGGTGACCCAGTACTTC.

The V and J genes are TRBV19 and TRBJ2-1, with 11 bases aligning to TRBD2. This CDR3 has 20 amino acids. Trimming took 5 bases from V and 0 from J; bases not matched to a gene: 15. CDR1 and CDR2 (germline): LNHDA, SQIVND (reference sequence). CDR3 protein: CASSPGSTSGEIFSYNEQFF. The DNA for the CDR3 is TGTGCCAGTAGTCCTGGGTCGACTAGCGGGGAGATATTCTCCTACAATGAGCAGTTCTTC.

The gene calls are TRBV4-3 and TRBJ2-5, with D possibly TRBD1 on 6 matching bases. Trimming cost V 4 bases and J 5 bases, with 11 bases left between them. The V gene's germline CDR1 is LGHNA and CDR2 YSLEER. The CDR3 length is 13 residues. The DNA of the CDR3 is TGCGCCAGCAGCCTCGGGACACATGAGACCCAGTACTTC. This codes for CASSLGTHETQYF.

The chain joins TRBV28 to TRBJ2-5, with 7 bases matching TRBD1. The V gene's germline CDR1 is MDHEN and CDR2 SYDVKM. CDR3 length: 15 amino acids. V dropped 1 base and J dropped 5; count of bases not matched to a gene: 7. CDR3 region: CASSLLQGVRETQYF. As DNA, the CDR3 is TGTGCCAGCAGTTTATTGCAGGGGGTTAGGGAGACCCAGTACTTC.

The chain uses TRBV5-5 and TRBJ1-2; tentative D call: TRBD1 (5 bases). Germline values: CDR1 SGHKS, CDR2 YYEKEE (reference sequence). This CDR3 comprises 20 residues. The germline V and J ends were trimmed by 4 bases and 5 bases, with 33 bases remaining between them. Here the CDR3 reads CASSMPGRLMIGIGLYGYTF. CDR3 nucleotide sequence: TGTGCCAGCAGCATGCCGGGACGGCTGATGATCGGCATTGGGCTTTATGGCTACACCTTC.

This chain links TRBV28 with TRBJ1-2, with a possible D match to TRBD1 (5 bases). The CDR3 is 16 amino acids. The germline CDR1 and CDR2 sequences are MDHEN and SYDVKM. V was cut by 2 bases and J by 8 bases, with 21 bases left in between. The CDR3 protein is CASSLRSRGHLGGYTF. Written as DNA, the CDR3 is TGTGCCAGCAGTTTACGGTCCCGGGGCCACCTGGGAGGCTACACCTTC.

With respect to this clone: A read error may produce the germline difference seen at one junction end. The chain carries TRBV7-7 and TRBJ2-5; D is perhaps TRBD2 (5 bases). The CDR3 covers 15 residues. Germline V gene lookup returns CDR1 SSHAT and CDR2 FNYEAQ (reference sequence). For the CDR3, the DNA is TGTGCTAGCACACCGGGAACCCAAGGCGGAGAGACCCAGTACTTC. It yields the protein CASTPGTQGGETQYF.